These T cell receptor beta chains were read from a single sample in a study of blood T cell repertoires in COVID-19. Profiling relied on immunoSEQ multiplex PCR, and the TCRdb table lists in-frame clones only, not all of them. Altogether 150,000 to 200,000 clones are present, 86% being singletons, with the ten largest covering roughly 11%. The sequencing input was peripheral blood. All receptors come from an older woman with COVID-19, enrolled during active disease. The CDR3 runs from the conserved cysteine through the conserved F or W. A D gene is named only where the DNA matches it firmly. Only part of the rows carry a size: once, few, many, or a class if the clone is expanded.

j_gene,len,abundance,d_gene,v_gene,CDR3nt,CDR3aa
TRBJ1-2,16,NA,TRBD1,TRBV28,TGTGCCAGCAGTTTAGATGCTGGGCAGGGGGCTTACGGCTACACCTTC,CASSLDAGQGAYGYTF
TRBJ1-1,12,NA,NA,TRBV29-1,TGCAGCGTTGTTTCCGGGAACACTGAAGCTTTCTTT,CSVVSGNTEAFF
TRBJ1-2,16,NA,TRBD1,TRBV24-1,TGTGCCACCAGTGATTCAACCACGGACAGGGGGAAAGGCTACACCTTC,CATSDSTTDRGKGYTF
TRBJ1-1,15,NA,NA,TRBV12-5,TGTGCTAGTGGTCCCTCCGGGGTGGGGAACACTGAAGCTTTCTTT,CASGPSGVGNTEAFF
TRBJ2-7,15,NA,TRBD2,TRBV15,TGTGCCACCAGCAGAGATCCACTAGCGGGACGCGAGCAGTACTTC,CATSRDPLAGREQYF
TRBJ2-5,15,NA,NA,TRBV9,TGTGCCAGCAGCGTAGACGGGAGTCTACAAGAGACCCAGTACTTC,CASSVDGSLQETQYF
TRBJ2-7,13,NA,NA,TRBV15,TGTGCCACCAGCAGAGTCACTTCCCACGAGCAGTACTTC,CATSRVTSHEQYF
TRBJ2-3,16,NA,NA,TRBV4-1,TGCGCCAGCAGCCAAGATCAGGAGGGGAGCACAGATACGCAGTATTTT,CASSQDQEGSTDTQYF
TRBJ2-7,15,NA,NA,TRBV9,TGTGCCAGCAGCCCGGGACTTATCCACTCCTACGAGCAGTACTTC,CASSPGLIHSYEQYF
TRBJ2-2,17,NA,NA,TRBV18,TGTGCCAGCTCACCACCGGTCGGGAGAGTTGGGACCGGGGAGCTGTTTTTT,CASSPPVGRVGTGELFF
TRBJ1-6,13,NA,TRBD1,TRBV19,TGTGCCAGTAGAACGGGACAGAATTCACCCCTCCACTTT,CASRTGQNSPLHF
TRBJ2-7,14,few,NA,TRBV6-2/TRBV6-3,TGTGCCAGCAGCCCTGTCTACCGTTACTACGAGCAGTACTTC,CASSPVYRYYEQYF
TRBJ2-3,12,NA,NA,TRBV29-1,TGCAGCGTTGAAGAGGGCCGGCATACGCAGTATTTT,CSVEEGRHTQYF
TRBJ2-3,14,few,NA,TRBV15,TGTGCCACCAGCAGAGACCCTCCCACAGATACGCAGTATTTT,CATSRDPPTDTQYF
TRBJ1-5,15,NA,NA,TRBV4-3,TGCGCCAGCAGCCAAGTTGCGGGGGGTATTCAGCCCCAGCATTTT,CASSQVAGGIQPQHF
TRBJ1-6,16,NA,NA,TRBV30,TGTGCCTGGAGCGCGGGGCCGGCCTCCTATAATTCACCCCTCCACTTT,CAWSAGPASYNSPLHF
TRBJ2-1,16,NA,NA,TRBV11-2,TGTGCCAGCAGCTTAGGAGGGCAGGTCGCGAACAATGAGCAGTTCTTC,CASSLGGQVANNEQFF
TRBJ2-1,15,NA,TRBD2,TRBV13,TGTGCCAGCAACCTACTAGCGGTCTCCTACAATGAGCAGTTCTTC,CASNLLAVSYNEQFF
TRBJ1-6,13,NA,TRBD1,TRBV6-2/TRBV6-3,TGTGCCAGCAGCCAGGGGGCCCGAACACCCCTCCACTTT,CASSQGARTPLHF
TRBJ2-7,17,few,NA,TRBV7-2,TGTGCCAGCAGCTTGCCTCCTCGAGGGGGAATCCTCTACGAGCAGTACTTC,CASSLPPRGGILYEQYF
TRBJ1-6,15,NA,NA,TRBV14,TGTGCCAGCAGCCAAGGGGCAGCAAATAATTCACCCCTCCACTTT,CASSQGAANNSPLHF
TRBJ1-5,15,NA,NA,TRBV6-6,TGTGCCAGCAGTTACTGGACAGTTAGCAATCAGCCCCAGCATTTT,CASSYWTVSNQPQHF
TRBJ2-1,22,NA,TRBD1,TRBV28,TGTGCCAGCAGTTTTCAAGTCCCGGGACAGGGTAAAGGGTTGAGCTCCTACAATGAGCAGTTCTTC,CASSFQVPGQGKGLSSYNEQFF
TRBJ1-3,14,NA,TRBD1,TRBV5-8,TGTGCCAGCAGGTCGACAGGGGCTGGAAACACCATATATTTT,CASRSTGAGNTIYF
TRBJ2-2,14,NA,NA,TRBV28,TGTGCCAGCCGACGGACAGCGAACACCGGGGAGCTGTTTTTT,CASRRTANTGELFF
TRBJ1-2,13,NA,NA,TRBV4-3,TGCGCCAGCAGCCAAGAAGCAGGGTATGGCTACACCTTC,CASSQEAGYGYTF
TRBJ2-5,17,NA,TRBD2,TRBV7-2,TGTGCCAGCAGCCCTTATAACCGCTTGGCGGGAGGAGGGACCCAGTACTTC,CASSPYNRLAGGGTQYF
TRBJ1-2,14,few,TRBD1,TRBV28,TGTGCCAGCAGTCCGGTGACAGGGAACTATGGCTACACCTTC,CASSPVTGNYGYTF
TRBJ1-4,15,NA,NA,TRBV27,TGTGCCAGCAGTTCCGGATACAGGAACGGAGAAAAACTGTTTTTT,CASSSGYRNGEKLFF
TRBJ2-3,16,NA,TRBD2,TRBV11-2,TGTGCCAGCAGCTTTGCGGGAGGGCCGACCACAGATACGCAGTATTTT,CASSFAGGPTTDTQYF
TRBJ2-7,14,NA,TRBD2,TRBV5-4,TGTGCCAGCAGCTTGGATAGCGGGAAGTTCGAGCAGTACTTC,CASSLDSGKFEQYF
TRBJ1-4,11,NA,NA,TRBV30,TGTGCCGGCTCAGAACAGGAAAAACTGTTTTTT,CAGSEQEKLFF
TRBJ1-1,13,NA,NA,TRBV12-5,TGTGCTAGTGGTTTTCAGTTGAACACTGAAGCTTTCTTT,CASGFQLNTEAFF
TRBJ2-3,15,NA,TRBD2,TRBV5-6,TGTGCCAGCAGCCAATTAGCGGGAGTGACAGATACGCAGTATTTT,CASSQLAGVTDTQYF
TRBJ1-5,17,NA,NA,TRBV7-9,TGTGCCAGCAGCTTAGCGGTTCCTAGGGGGAGCAATCAGCCCCAGCATTTT,CASSLAVPRGSNQPQHF
TRBJ2-7,11,NA,TRBD1,TRBV7-3,TGTGCCAGCAGCTCAGGGGGCGAGCAGTACTTC,CASSSGGEQYF
TRBJ2-3,14,NA,NA,TRBV18,TGTGCCAGCTCACCAAAAACTAGCTTGGATACGCAGTATTTT,CASSPKTSLDTQYF
TRBJ2-7,12,NA,NA,TRBV3-1/TRBV3-2,TGTGCCAGCAGCCAGAGTGTGTACGAGCAGTACTTC,CASSQSVYEQYF
TRBJ2-2,13,once,NA,TRBV11-3,TGTGCCAGCAGCTTAACGGGTCCCGGGGAGCTGTTTTTT,CASSLTGPGELFF
TRBJ2-1,16,NA,TRBD2,TRBV14,TGTGCCAGCAGCCAAGATGTAGCGGGAGGGAACAATGAGCAGTTCTTC,CASSQDVAGGNNEQFF
TRBJ1-5,14,NA,TRBD1,TRBV7-9,TGTGCCAGCAGCCAACAGGGGGCGAATCAGCCCCAGCATTTT,CASSQQGANQPQHF
TRBJ1-5,15,NA,TRBD1,TRBV6-6,TGTGCCAGCAGAAGCGGACAGGGGAACGGACAGCCCCAGCATTTT,CASRSGQGNGQPQHF
TRBJ1-2,15,NA,TRBD1,TRBV5-3,TGTGCCAGAAGCCAGCCTGGACAGGAGGTCTATGGCTACACCTTC,CARSQPGQEVYGYTF
TRBJ2-2,15,NA,NA,TRBV9,TGTGCCAGCAGCGTGTTAGACTCGAACACCGGGGAGCTGTTTTTT,CASSVLDSNTGELFF
TRBJ1-2,13,NA,NA,TRBV6-5,TGTGCCAGCAGCTACTGGGGAGGCTATGGCTACACCTTC,CASSYWGGYGYTF